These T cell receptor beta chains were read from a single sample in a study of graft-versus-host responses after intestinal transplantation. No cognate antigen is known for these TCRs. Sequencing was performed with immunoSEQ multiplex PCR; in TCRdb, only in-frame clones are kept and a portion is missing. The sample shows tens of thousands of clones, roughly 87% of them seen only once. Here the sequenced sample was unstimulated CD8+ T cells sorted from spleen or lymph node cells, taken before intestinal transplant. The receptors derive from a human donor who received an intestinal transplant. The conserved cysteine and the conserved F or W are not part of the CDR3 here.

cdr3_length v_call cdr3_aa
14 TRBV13 ASSLYAGAESYEQY
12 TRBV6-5 ASSYGGGGYGYT
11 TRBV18 ASDGADAYGYT
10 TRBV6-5 ASGDRGYEQY
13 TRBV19 ASTNYGQGFSPLH
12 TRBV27 ASRPGQGYEKLF
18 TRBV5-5 ASSLGTWTGGVPGREKLF
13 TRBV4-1 ASSQLQAPPYEQY
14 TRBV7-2 ASSLFPGISQETQY
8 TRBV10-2 ASGGDRAF
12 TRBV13 ASSPGRGATEAF
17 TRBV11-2 ASSLVPGGIMSLEETQY
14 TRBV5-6 ASIANPGQGRYGYT
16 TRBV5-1 ASSLAPGQGAGNEKLF
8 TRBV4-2 ASSQDGLY
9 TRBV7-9 ASSLASEAF
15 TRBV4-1 ASSQEAGVWAGNTIY
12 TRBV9 ASSGRQAHNEQF
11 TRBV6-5 ASSPNRATEAF
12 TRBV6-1 ASSEGDRGDEQF
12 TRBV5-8 ASSSPTGGSGYT
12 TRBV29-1 SVTEDRRSYEQY
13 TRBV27 ASSFYGLADNEQF
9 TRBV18 ASSPGGHWF
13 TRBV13 ASSPGTAHNYGYT
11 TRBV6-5 ASSPTSQETQY
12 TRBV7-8 ASSLGSGANTIY
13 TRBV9 ASSGRDSMNTEAF
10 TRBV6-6 ASSPTDYEQY
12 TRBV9 ASNPADRTDTQY
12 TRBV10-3 AISGGTGENGYT
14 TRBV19 ASSISHSSYNSPLH
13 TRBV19 ASSGGGEGAYEQY
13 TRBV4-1 ASSPSGVGTDTQY
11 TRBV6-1 ASSQGGVYGYT
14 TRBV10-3 AISGVDRGNSYEQY
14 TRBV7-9 ASSSSGGGGNEKLF
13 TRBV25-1 ASSESPGVNTEAF
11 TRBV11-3 ASSGGQTYEQY
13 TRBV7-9 ASSLGPGLVGGQY
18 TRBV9 ASSNRIIRDTRYSNTEAF
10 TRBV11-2 ASSSDTGELF
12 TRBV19 ASSSDRTHSPLH
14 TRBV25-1 ASSEWGGRGPYEQY
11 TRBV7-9 ASSSQGNPEAF
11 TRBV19 ASAGGRDFEQF
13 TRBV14 ASSPGTGRADTQY